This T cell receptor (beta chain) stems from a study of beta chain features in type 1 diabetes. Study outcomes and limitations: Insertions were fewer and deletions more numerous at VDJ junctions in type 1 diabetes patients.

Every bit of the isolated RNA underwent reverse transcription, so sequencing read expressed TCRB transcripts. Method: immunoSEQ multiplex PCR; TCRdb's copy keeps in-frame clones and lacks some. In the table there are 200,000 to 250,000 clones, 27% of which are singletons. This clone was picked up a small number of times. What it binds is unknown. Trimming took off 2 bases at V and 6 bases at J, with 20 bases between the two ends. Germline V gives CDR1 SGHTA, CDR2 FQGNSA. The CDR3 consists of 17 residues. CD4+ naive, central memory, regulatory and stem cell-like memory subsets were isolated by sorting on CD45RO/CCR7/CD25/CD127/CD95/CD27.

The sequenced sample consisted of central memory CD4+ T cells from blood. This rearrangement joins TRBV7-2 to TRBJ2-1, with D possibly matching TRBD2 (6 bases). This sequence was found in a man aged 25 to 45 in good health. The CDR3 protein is CASSLIAVTRTFNEQFF. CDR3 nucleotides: TGTGCCAGCAGCTTAATAGCCGTGACTAGAACTTTCAATGAGCAGTTCTTC. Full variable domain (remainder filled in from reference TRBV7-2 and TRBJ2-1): GAGVSQSPSNKVTEKGKDVELRCDPISGHTALYWYRQSLGQGLEFLIYFQGNSAPDKSGLPSDRFSAERTGGSVSTLTIQRTQQEDSAVYLCASSLIAVTRTFNEQFFGPGTRLTVL.